Listed below are T cell receptor beta chains from one sample, sequenced in a study of shared clonotypes between healthy human individuals. This table comes from immunoSEQ multiplex PCR, and its TCRdb copy is limited to in-frame clones, with some not included. The table includes around 2.1 million clones, 93% detected once. Sequenced: naive CD8+ T cells from PBMCs. The receptor set was obtained from a man aged 18-30 years in good health. Some clones in this sample may be carry-over from other donors' samples. The CDR3 runs from the conserved cysteine through the conserved F or W. The order of the fields is clone size, V gene, J gene, D gene, CDR3 protein, CDR3 DNA. The D gene is left open where the match is weak. Size is omitted from some rows. Given values are once, few, many or a class for expanded clones.

>.|TRBV7-9|TRBJ1-1|.
CASSLAGGGSTEAFF
TGTGCCAGCAGCTTAGCAGGGGGAGGGAGTACTGAAGCTTTCTTT
>.|TRBV11-3|TRBJ2-1|.
CASSLGRNSYIEQFF
TGTGCCAGCAGCTTAGGAAGAAACAGTTACATTGAGCAGTTCTTC
>.|TRBV5-4|TRBJ1-1|.
CASRHPPPDTEAFF
TGTGCCAGCAGACATCCCCCTCCAGACACTGAAGCTTTCTTT
>.|TRBV7-9|TRBJ1-1|.
CASSLVAGHNTEAFF
TGTGCCAGCAGCTTAGTGGCCGGGCATAACACTGAAGCTTTCTTT
>.|TRBV27|TRBJ1-1|.
CASSAHRALNTEAFF
TGTGCCAGCAGTGCCCACAGGGCCCTGAACACTGAAGCTTTCTTT
>.|TRBV27|TRBJ1-3|TRBD1
CASSLGTAPGNTIYF
TGTGCCAGCAGTTTAGGGACAGCACCTGGAAACACCATATATTTT
>.|TRBV28|TRBJ2-3|TRBD1
CASSLLGQRTADTQYF
TGTGCCAGCAGTTTGCTGGGACAGCGGACCGCCGATACGCAGTATTTT
>.|TRBV28|TRBJ2-5|.
CASSLKTPSLETQYF
TGTGCCAGCAGTTTAAAAACCCCTTCCTTAGAGACCCAGTACTTC
>.|TRBV9|TRBJ2-3|TRBD1
CASSVQGAVTDTQYF
TGTGCCAGCAGCGTACAGGGGGCGGTCACAGATACGCAGTATTTT
>.|TRBV9|TRBJ2-3|.
CASSRSSTDTQYF
TGTGCCAGCAGCCGCTCCTCCACAGATACGCAGTATTTT
>.|TRBV2|TRBJ2-7|TRBD2
CASSESLRVAGGSYEQYF
TGTGCCAGCAGTGAATCCCTGAGGGTAGCGGGAGGATCCTACGAGCAGTACTTC
>.|TRBV7-6|TRBJ2-5|TRBD1
CASSPIPGGAETQYF
TGTGCCAGCAGCCCGATACCAGGGGGAGCGGAGACCCAGTACTTC
>.|TRBV6-6|TRBJ1-6|TRBD1
CASSYGTGGSPLHF
TGTGCCAGCAGTTACGGGACAGGGGGCTCACCCCTCCACTTT
>.|TRBV9|TRBJ2-7|.
CASSVGSSLYHYEQYF
TGTGCCAGCAGCGTAGGGTCTAGTTTATATCACTACGAGCAGTACTTC
>.|TRBV27|TRBJ2-7|TRBD2
CASSLLAGGQRYEQYF
TGTGCCAGCAGTTTACTAGCGGGAGGCCAGCGCTACGAGCAGTACTTC
>.|TRBV7-9|TRBJ2-7|TRBD1
CASSLSWTGSSYEQYF
TGTGCCAGCAGCCTCTCCTGGACAGGGAGCTCCTACGAGCAGTACTTC
>.|TRBV4-1|TRBJ2-1|.
CASSQDATLSPHNEQFF
TGCGCCAGCAGCCAAGATGCCACACTAAGTCCTCACAATGAGCAGTTCTTC
>once|TRBV25-1|TRBJ1-2|.
CASRGRLSSVDYGYTF
TGTGCCAGCAGAGGGCGATTATCTTCTGTGGACTATGGGTACACCTTC
>.|TRBV6-5|TRBJ1-6|.
CASSYEESNSPLHF
TGTGCCAGCAGTTACGAGGAGTCTAATTCACCCCTCCACTTT
>.|TRBV25-1|TRBJ1-1|.
CASSEYGMGTEAFF
TGTGCCAGCAGTGAATATGGAATGGGTACTGAAGCTTTCTTT
>.|TRBV7-9|TRBJ1-5|.
CASSYGRPDQPQHF
TGTGCCAGCAGCTATGGACGGCCGGATCAGCCCCAGCATTTT
>.|TRBV19|TRBJ2-2|.
CASRADLGELFF
TGTGCCAGTAGGGCGGACCTCGGGGAGCTGTTTTTT
>.|TRBV6-5|TRBJ2-1|TRBD1
CASSYSTGERGNEQFF
TGTGCCAGCAGTTACTCGACAGGGGAAAGGGGTAATGAGCAGTTCTTC
>.|TRBV6-8|TRBJ1-4|TRBD1
CASSRDRTFNEKLFF
TGTGCCAGCAGTAGGGACAGGACCTTCAATGAAAAACTGTTTTTT
>once|TRBV27|TRBJ2-1|.
CASWNGAVHNEQFF
TGTGCCAGCTGGAACGGGGCAGTCCACAATGAGCAGTTCTTC
>.|TRBV6-5|TRBJ2-3|.
CASSYSRQSTDTQYF
TGTGCCAGCAGTTACTCAAGGCAAAGCACAGATACGCAGTATTTT
>.|TRBV11-3|TRBJ2-1|.
CASSPKDDEQFF
TGTGCCAGCAGCCCCAAGGATGATGAGCAGTTCTTC
>.|TRBV15|TRBJ2-5|.
CATSREGAEETQYF
TGTGCCACCAGCAGAGAGGGGGCGGAGGAGACCCAGTACTTC
>.|TRBV6-5|TRBJ1-1|.
CASSAFTVSEAFF
TGTGCCAGCAGTGCATTCACAGTCAGTGAAGCTTTCTTT
>.|TRBV4-1|TRBJ1-1|.
CASSQGRELNTEAFF
TGCGCCAGCAGCCAAGGAAGGGAACTGAACACTGAAGCTTTCTTT
>.|TRBV6-5|TRBJ1-5|.
CASSLELNRSQHF
TGTGCCAGCAGCTTGGAGTTAAATAGGTCCCAGCATTTT